The 4 T cell receptor beta chains given below trace back to one sample, sequenced in a study of blood T cells in healthy people across ages. A second roughly 6 to 11 cycle PCR used barcoded and J-beta primers. TCRdb called the 5' RACE reads again in MiXCR, with one record for every CDR3 protein. Of over 1,500,000 distinct CDR3 sequences in the sample, around 40% were seen once. Sequencing used blood. These receptors all stem from a human donor in good health.

Only one count was recorded for this clonotype. This rearrangement joins TRBV27 to TRBJ1-2, with TRBD1 as a possible D gene (6 bases). CDR1 is MNHEY and CDR2 is SMNVEV in the germline V gene (reference sequence). The CDR3 extends over 14 amino acids. Trimming left V 4 bases short and J 9 bases short, with 18 bases between. The CDR3 region is CASSSYRDTSSYTF. CDR3 sequence (DNA): TGTGCCAGCAGTTCCTACCGGGACACATCTAGCTACACCTTC.

The sample holds a few counts of this clonotype. One end of the junction fails to match germline, which may point to a read error. J is TRBJ2-3 and V is TRBV7-7; no definite D call. Germline V gives CDR1 SSHAT, CDR2 FNYEAQ (reference sequence). The CDR3 is made up of 16 amino acids. CDR3 coding DNA: TGTGCTAGCAGCTTAAGTGGACCGGGTGGAAGTGGGGTGCAGTATTTT. Its translation is CASSLSGPGGSGVQYF.

This clonotype was seen a handful of times. V is TRBV7-8 and J is TRBJ2-3; 8 bases line up with TRBD2. The CDR3 runs 16 residues. Germline V gene data show CDR1 as SGHVS and CDR2 as FQNEAQ. Losses at the gene ends were 8 bases for V and 1 base for J; bases not matched to a gene: 11. The DNA of the CDR3 is TGTGCCAGCGGACCTCTCGGGGGGGCAGGCACAGATACGCAGTATTTT. The encoded protein is CASGPLGGAGTDTQYF. The entire variable domain, with the rest obtained from reference TRBV7-8 and TRBJ2-3, is as follows: GAGVSQSPRYKVAKRGQDVALRCDPISGHVSLFWYQQALGQGPEFLTYFQNEAQLDKSGLPSDRFFAERPEGSVSTLKIQRTQQEDSAVYLCASGPLGGAGTDTQYFGPGTRLTVL.

This rearrangement joins TRBV12-3 or TRBV12-4 to TRBJ2-7; D gene ambiguous. Gene TRBJ2-5 matches the end of the DNA better, so the J call may be wrong. The CDR3 spans 13 residues. The DNA of the CDR3 is TGTGCCAGCACCCTCCGGACGGGAGAGACCCAGTACTTC. Protein sequence: CASTLRTGETQYF.